The clone carrying this T cell receptor (beta chain) was picked up a small number of times. Its antigen is unidentified. This entry belongs to a study of glioma-infiltrating T cells. CDR1 and CDR2 (germline): MGHDK, SYGVNS. This CDR3 has 15 amino acids. V dropped 1 base and J dropped 4 bases, with 12 bases sitting between them. General study points: CDR3 overlap between tissue and blood was very small. Above-expected tissue-blood divergence occurred in all gliomas, most in low-grade ones.

Using RNA template, CDR3s of TCR alpha and beta were amplified with iRepertoire arm-PCR. Input was roughly 95-400 ng of tissue mRNA or PBMC total RNA. TCRdb independently ran MiXCR on the multiplex PCR reads; one entry per CDR3 protein. The sample lists around 130,000 distinct CDR3 sequences, under 30% occurring once. The chain recombines TRBV25-1 with TRBJ2-3; D call uncertain. Material for sequencing was glioma tissue, nonneoplastic brain tissue, or PBMCs (not recorded which). This clonotype was obtained from a human donor with low-grade glioma or glioblastoma, undergoing nonglioma brain surgery, or in good health (not recorded which). The CDR3, as DNA: TGTGCCAGCAGTGAATGGGGTGGGTGGCCAGATACGCAGTATTTT. Its translation: CASSEWGGWPDTQYF.